A selection of T cell receptor beta chains follows, all from one sample in a study of shared clonotypes between healthy human individuals. Repertoires were generated with immunoSEQ multiplex PCR, while TCRdb's copy carries only in-frame clones and drops some. In the table there are about 1.5 million clones, under 99% of which are singletons. Source material: naive CD4+ T cells sorted from blood. All receptors come from a man aged 25 to 45 in good health. CDR3s include the opening cysteine and the closing phenylalanine or tryptophan. Fields, in order: clone size, J gene, D gene, V gene, CDR3 protein, CDR3 DNA. The D gene is left open where the match is weak. Not all rows give a size; the values are once, few, many and, for expanded clones, a class.

NA,TRBJ2-3,TRBD1,TRBV6-1,CASRNRQGGTDTQYF,TGTGCCAGCAGGAACCGACAGGGCGGCACAGATACGCAGTATTTT
NA,TRBJ2-7,TRBD2,TRBV5-1,CASSLGGGRALNEQYF,TGCGCCAGCAGCTTGGGGGGCGGGAGGGCCTTAAACGAGCAGTACTTC
NA,TRBJ2-5,NA,TRBV10-3,CAISELVTPGGTQYF,TGTGCCATCAGTGAGTTAGTTACTCCGGGTGGGACCCAGTACTTC
NA,TRBJ2-3,TRBD2,TRBV6-6,CASSAAPGLGTDTQYF,TGTGCCAGCAGCGCCGCCCCGGGACTAGGCACAGATACGCAGTATTTT
once,TRBJ2-7,TRBD1,TRBV5-1,CASSPLGQGNYEQYF,TGCGCCAGCAGTCCTCTCGGACAGGGTAACTACGAGCAGTACTTC
NA,TRBJ2-7,NA,TRBV27,CASSLLGDEQYF,TGTGCCAGCAGTTTATTAGGGGACGAGCAGTACTTC
once,TRBJ2-5,TRBD1,TRBV6-5,CASSWDREQTQYF,TGTGCCAGCAGTTGGGACAGGGAACAGACCCAGTACTTC
few,TRBJ1-1,TRBD1,TRBV5-1,CASSVKGAWAEAFF,TGCGCCAGCAGCGTCAAGGGGGCATGGGCTGAAGCTTTCTTT
NA,TRBJ2-3,NA,TRBV2,CARKRTEGPTDTQYF,TGTGCCAGAAAAAGGACAGAGGGCCCCACAGATACGCAGTATTTT
NA,TRBJ2-5,TRBD1,TRBV28,CASSPQGAEETQYF,TGTGCCAGCAGTCCACAGGGGGCTGAAGAGACCCAGTACTTC
NA,TRBJ2-3,TRBD2,TRBV9,CASSSSGTTDTQYF,TGTGCCAGCAGCTCTAGCGGGACCACAGATACGCAGTATTTT
NA,TRBJ1-2,NA,TRBV19,CASSVSDLYGYTF,TGTGCCAGTAGTGTATCAGACCTCTATGGCTACACCTTC
NA,TRBJ2-1,TRBD2,TRBV19,CATRGLGYRNEQFF,TGTGCCACCAGAGGACTAGGGTATCGGAATGAGCAGTTCTTC
NA,TRBJ2-1,NA,TRBV9,CASSAGPGGEQFF,TGTGCCAGCAGCGCCGGACCAGGCGGGGAGCAGTTCTTC
once,TRBJ2-7,NA,TRBV5-1,CASSLEGQSSYEQYF,TGCGCCAGCAGCTTGGAGGGTCAGAGCTCCTACGAGCAGTACTTC
NA,TRBJ2-7,NA,TRBV15,CATSRAGGVGYEQYF,TGTGCCACCAGCAGAGCTGGGGGAGTGGGCTACGAGCAGTACTTC
NA,TRBJ1-1,TRBD1,TRBV5-4,CASSTDRGRTEAFF,TGTGCCAGCAGCACGGACAGGGGCAGGACTGAAGCTTTCTTT
NA,TRBJ2-5,NA,TRBV7-2,CASNLLARGETQYF,TGTGCCAGCAACCTACTAGCGAGGGGGGAGACCCAGTACTTC
NA,TRBJ2-5,TRBD2,TRBV27,CASSSLPGLAAQETQYF,TGTGCCAGCAGTTCCCTTCCGGGACTAGCGGCCCAAGAGACCCAGTACTTC
NA,TRBJ1-3,NA,TRBV5-1,CASSLDRVSGNTIYF,TGCGCCAGCAGCTTGGATCGGGTCTCTGGAAACACCATATATTTT
once,TRBJ1-1,NA,TRBV28,CASSLFKGVTEAFF,TGTGCCAGCAGTTTATTTAAGGGGGTCACTGAAGCTTTCTTT
NA,TRBJ2-5,NA,TRBV2,CASSEAPLVWETQYF,TGTGCCAGCAGTGAAGCCCCCCTTGTGTGGGAGACCCAGTACTTC
NA,TRBJ1-2,TRBD1,TRBV18,CASSTSTGRGYTF,TGTGCCAGCTCAACATCGACAGGGCGAGGCTACACCTTC
NA,TRBJ2-3,NA,TRBV10-3,CAISENRALTDTQYF,TGTGCCATCAGTGAAAATAGAGCCCTAACAGATACGCAGTATTTT
NA,TRBJ1-3,NA,TRBV18,CASSPSGHVGNTIYF,TGTGCCAGCTCACCTTCGGGACATGTTGGAAACACCATATATTTT
NA,TRBJ1-1,NA,TRBV28,CASSLEDNTEAFF,TGTGCCAGCAGTTTGGAGGATAACACTGAAGCTTTCTTT
NA,TRBJ1-5,TRBD1,TRBV7-3,CASSPRGGNQPQHF,TGTGCCAGCAGCCCCAGGGGGGGCAATCAGCCCCAGCATTTT
NA,TRBJ2-5,NA,TRBV18,CASSPQLHEETQYF,TGTGCCAGCTCACCACAGCTACACGAAGAGACCCAGTACTTC
NA,TRBJ2-5,TRBD2,TRBV5-1,CASSLAITSGRVGTFRETQYF,TGCGCCAGCAGCTTGGCCATCACTAGCGGGAGGGTCGGGACGTTTCGCGAGACCCAGTACTTC
once,TRBJ1-5,TRBD1,TRBV28,CASIGGTVNQPQHF,TGTGCCAGCATAGGTGGGACAGTCAATCAGCCCCAGCATTTT
NA,TRBJ2-3,NA,TRBV9,CASSVATWSPDGQYF,TGTGCCAGCAGCGTAGCTACATGGAGCCCGGATGGACAGTATTTT
NA,TRBJ2-3,NA,TRBV9,CASSVRPLASTDTQYF,TGTGCCAGCAGTGTTAGACCTTTAGCTAGCACAGATACGCAGTATTTT